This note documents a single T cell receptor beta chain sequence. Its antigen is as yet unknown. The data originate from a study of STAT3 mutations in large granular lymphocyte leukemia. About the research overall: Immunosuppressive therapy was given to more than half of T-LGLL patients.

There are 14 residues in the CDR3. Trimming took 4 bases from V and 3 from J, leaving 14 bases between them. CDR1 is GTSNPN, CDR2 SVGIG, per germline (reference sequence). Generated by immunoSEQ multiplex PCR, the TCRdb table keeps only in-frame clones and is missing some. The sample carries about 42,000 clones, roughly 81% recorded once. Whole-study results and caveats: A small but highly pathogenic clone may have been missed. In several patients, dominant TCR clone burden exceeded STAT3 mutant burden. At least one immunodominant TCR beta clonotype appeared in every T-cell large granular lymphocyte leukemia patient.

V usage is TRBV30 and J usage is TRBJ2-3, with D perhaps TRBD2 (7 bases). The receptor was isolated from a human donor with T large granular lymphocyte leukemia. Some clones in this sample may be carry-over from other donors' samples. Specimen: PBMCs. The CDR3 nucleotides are TGTGCCTGGACCGGGGGGCTTGGGACAGATACGCAGTATTTT. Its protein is CAWTGGLGTDTQYF.